The 25 T cell receptor beta chains reported below all come from one sample, sequenced in a study of T cell changes during pregnancy in multiple sclerosis. Profiling relied on immunoSEQ multiplex PCR, and the TCRdb table lists in-frame clones only, not all of them. The sample carries fewer than 20,000 clones, approximately 90% recorded once. The source material was CD4+ T cells from peripheral blood mononuclear cells, sampled in the first trimester of pregnancy. The source is a female donor in good health, enrolled as a control in a pregnancy study.

The table lists this clone with a few counts. The chain joins TRBV6-4 to TRBJ2-1, with 10 bases aligning to TRBD2. The CDR3 has 15 amino acids. Germline CDR1 MRHNA, CDR2 SNTAGT. V trimming: 4 bases; J trimming: 4 bases; junction bases outside the gene matches: 4. DNA for the CDR3: TGTGCCAGCAGTGCGGCTAGCGGGAGATACAATGAGCAGTTCTTC. It specifies CASSAASGRYNEQFF.

V usage is TRBV7-9 and J usage is TRBJ2-5; the match to TRBD2 covers 7 bases. Germline-derived CDR1 and CDR2 are SEHNR and FQNEAQ (reference sequence). V lost 5 bases to trimming and J lost 2 bases; unmatched junction nucleotides: 5. This CDR3 comprises 14 residues. The CDR3 DNA follows: TGTGCCAGCAGCCAGAGCGGGACTCAAGAGACCCAGTACTTC. Translated: CASSQSGTQETQYF. The whole variable domain, remainder taken from reference TRBV7-9 and TRBJ2-5, is DTGVSQNPRHKITKRGQNVTFRCDPISEHNRLYWYRQTLGQGPEFLTYFQNEAQLEKSRLLSDRFSAERPKGSFSTLEIQRTEQGDSAMYLCASSQSGTQETQYFGPGTRLLVL.

The chain carries TRBV6-5 and TRBJ1-2, with a tentative D call TRBD1 (6 bases). This CDR3 has 16 amino acids. Trimming removed 0 bases from V and 0 bases from J, with 11 bases in between. CDR1 MNHEY and CDR2 SVGAGI come from the germline V gene. Written as DNA, the CDR3 is TGTGCCAGCAGTTACTCGAGGGGGAGCTCTAACTATGGCTACACCTTC. It yields the protein CASSYSRGSSNYGYTF.

This clone was seen just once. V usage is TRBV30 and J usage is TRBJ2-7; weak D call: TRBD1 (5 bases). V lost 5 bases, J lost 0 bases, and 8 bases lay in between. The length of the CDR3 is 12 residues. Germline CDR1 and CDR2: GTSNPN and SVGIG (reference sequence). Written as DNA, the CDR3 is TGTGCCTGGGGCAGGGTCTCCTACGAGCAGTACTTC. Amino acid sequence: CAWGRVSYEQYF. Based on the CDR3 plus reference TRBV30 and TRBJ2-7, the full variable domain is SQTIHQWPATLVQPVGSPLSLECTVEGTSNPNLYWYRQAAGRGLQLLFYSVGIGQISSEVPQNLSASRPQDRQFILSSKKLLLSDSGFYLCAWGRVSYEQYFGPGTRLTVT.

This rearrangement joins TRBV6-5 to TRBJ1-6; D unresolved. The CDR3 length is 15 residues. V was clipped by 5 bases and J by 4 bases, with 12 bases between them. Germline-derived CDR1 and CDR2 are MNHEY and SVGAGI. The CDR3 region is CASSQEGSYNSPLHF. For the CDR3, the DNA is TGTGCCAGCAGTCAAGAGGGTTCATATAATTCACCCCTCCACTTT.

The chain links TRBV5-6 to TRBJ1-1; D call uncertain. Trimming left V 4 bases short and J 11 bases short, with 21 bases between. CDR1 is SGHDT and CDR2 is YYEEEE in the germline V gene. The CDR3 loop spans 14 amino acids. This chain's CDR3 is CASSPQANSGRAFF. CDR3 nucleotide sequence: TGTGCCAGCAGCCCGCAAGCCAACTCGGGGAGGGCTTTCTTT.

The chain joins TRBV5-1 to TRBJ1-4, with 7 bases lining up with TRBD1. The CDR3 has 17 residues. Looked up from germline, CDR1 is SGHRS and CDR2 is YFSETQ. V lost 2 bases and J lost 1; bases outside the gene matches: 8. CDR3 region: CASSFWGQSGTNEKLFF. CDR3 nucleotides: TGCGCCAGCAGCTTCTGGGGACAGTCAGGAACTAATGAAAAACTGTTTTTT.

The chain recombines TRBV7-9 with TRBJ2-1; 9 bases match TRBD1. This CDR3 is 15 amino acids long. V lost 5 bases to trimming and J lost 3 bases; unmatched junction nucleotides: 5. CDR1 and CDR2 (germline): SEHNR, FQNEAQ (reference sequence). This CDR3 reads CASSPTGGFYNEQFF. CDR3 in DNA: TGTGCCAGCAGCCCAACAGGGGGCTTCTACAATGAGCAGTTCTTC.

The chain has TRBV5-6 and TRBJ2-7; 7 bases fit TRBD2. The V segment lost 1 base and the J segment 1 base; nucleotides outside the gene matches: 8. This CDR3 has 16 residues. From germline, CDR1 is SGHDT and CDR2 YYEEEE. DNA of the CDR3: TGTGCCAGCAGCTTGATGTGGCGGGGGTCGTCCTACGAGCAGTACTTC. Translating gives CASSLMWRGSSYEQYF. The whole variable domain, remainder taken from reference TRBV5-6 and TRBJ2-7, is DAGVTQSPTHLIKTRGQQVTLRCSPKSGHDTVSWYQQALGQGPQFIFQYYEEEERQRGNFPDRFSGHQFPNYSSELNVNALLLGDSALYLCASSLMWRGSSYEQYFGPGTRLTVT.

The CDR3 DNA follows: TGCGCCAGCAGCCAGTTAACAGGGGGAAGGGCAGCTGGGGCCAACGTCCTGACTTTC. This gives the protein CASSQLTGGRAAGANVLTF. This chain joins TRBV4-1 and TRBJ2-6, with 8 nucleotides matching TRBD1. V dropped 3 bases and J dropped 2; count of bases not matched to a gene: 12. Germline assignment: CDR1 MGHRA and CDR2 YSYEKL. CDR3 length equals 19 residues.

V and J are TRBV21-1 and TRBJ1-2; TRBD1, the table's D call, lacks a check against the DNA. TRBV21-1 represents a pseudogene. The CDR3 sequence is 16 residues long. DNA for the CDR3: TGTGCCAGCAGCACCTTTAGGCAGGGGATCCCCTATGGCTACACCTTC. Translated: CASSTFRQGIPYGYTF.

CDR3 residues: CASSGQGYNYGYTF. Written as DNA, the CDR3 is TGTGCCAGTAGCGGACAGGGGTATAACTATGGCTACACCTTC. J is TRBJ1-2 and V is TRBV19, with TRBD1 matching 9 bases. The CDR3 spans 14 residues. Trimming removed 6 bases from V and 1 base from J; junction bases left unmatched: 3. Germline CDR1 LNHDA, CDR2 SQIVND (reference sequence).

The V call is TRBV11-2, the J call TRBJ2-7; D might be TRBD2 (5 bases). CDR3 size: 15 residues. V was clipped by 1 base and J by 0 bases, with 10 bases between them. CDR1 SGHAT and CDR2 FQNNGV come from the germline V gene. CDR3 protein: CASSLVGGSSYEQYF. CDR3 coding DNA: TGTGCCAGCAGCTTAGTAGGTGGGAGCTCCTACGAGCAGTACTTC.

The genes are TRBV5-1 and TRBJ1-1; no reliable D call. The CDR3 extends over 16 amino acids. In germline, CDR1 is SGHRS, CDR2 YFSETQ. Trimming stripped 1 base from V and 2 bases from J, with 15 bases between. In nucleotides, the CDR3 is TGCGCCAGCAGCTTGAAAAGGCGGGAGGTCAACACTGAAGCTTTCTTT. This codes for CASSLKRREVNTEAFF.

This clone was seen a single time. The V gene is TRBV27, the J gene TRBJ2-5; 8 bases fit TRBD1. Near its end, the DNA agrees better with TRBJ2-7, so the J call may be wrong. The germline gives CDR1 MNHEY, CDR2 SMNVEV (reference sequence). The CDR3 extends over 16 amino acids. The CDR3 region has the DNA TGTGCCAGCAGTTTATCGACCGGGACAGGTAACTACGAGCAGTACTTC. Its translation: CASSLSTGTGNYEQYF.

This clone was seen only a few times. V and J are TRBV7-6 and TRBJ1-1; D is perhaps TRBD1 (5 bases). V was cut by 4 bases and J by 3 bases, with 9 bases left in between. CDR1 and CDR2 (germline): SGHVS, FNYEAQ. The CDR3 covers 13 residues. CDR3 residues: CASSSARDTEAFF. The CDR3 region has the DNA TGTGCCAGCAGCTCAGCCAGGGACACTGAAGCTTTCTTT.

The chain has TRBV19 and TRBJ1-3; D call uncertain. This CDR3 has 15 amino acids. CDR1 and CDR2 (germline): LNHDA, SQIVND (reference sequence). Trimming left V 4 bases short and J 0 bases short, with 10 bases between. CDR3 coding DNA: TGTGCCAGTAGTACCGAGGTTCGCTCTGGAAACACCATATATTTT. Its translation is CASSTEVRSGNTIYF.

The chain carries TRBV2 and TRBJ2-5; weak D call: TRBD1 (6 bases). V lost 11 bases and J 5 bases, leaving 18 bases between the germline ends. This CDR3 region has 13 residues. CDR1 is SNHLY and CDR2 is FYNNEI in the germline V gene. The chain's CDR3 is CAVRTDQGETQYF. CDR3 in DNA: TGTGCCGTCAGGACAGACCAGGGGGAGACCCAGTACTTC. The complete variable domain, with remaining parts taken from reference TRBV2 and TRBJ2-5, reads EPEVTQTPSHQVTQMGQEVILRCVPISNHLYFYWYRQILGQKVEFLVSFYNNEISEKSEIFDDQFSVERPDGSNFTLKIRSTKLEDSAMYFCAVRTDQGETQYFGPGTRLLVL.

The chain links TRBV19 to TRBJ2-1; D is unresolved. Trimming stripped 5 bases from V and 3 bases from J, with 11 bases between. The CDR3 length is 14 residues. Germline V gene data show CDR1 as LNHDA and CDR2 as SQIVND (reference sequence). CDR3 amino acids: CASSVLDNYNEQFF. The DNA for the CDR3 is TGTGCCAGTAGTGTCCTCGACAACTACAATGAGCAGTTCTTC. The full variable domain, in which reference TRBV19 and TRBJ2-1 provide the parts outside the CDR3, is DGGITQSPKYLFRKEGQNVTLSCEQNLNHDAMYWYRQDPGQGLRLIYYSQIVNDFQKGDIAEGYSVSREKKESFPLTVTSAQKNPTAFYLCASSVLDNYNEQFFGPGTRLTVL.

This chain joins TRBV7-9 and TRBJ1-4; the match to TRBD1 covers 10 bases. V lost 4 bases, J lost 8 bases, and 7 bases stayed unmatched. The CDR3 covers 15 residues. Germline V lookup: CDR1 SEHNR, CDR2 FQNEAQ (reference sequence). CDR3 bases: TGTGCCAGCAGCTCTGCCGGGACAGGGGTGGAAAAACTGTTTTTT. Protein product: CASSSAGTGVEKLFF.

V gene TRBV7-2 combines with J gene TRBJ1-4, with TRBD1 as a possible D gene (6 bases). CDR3 length: 14 amino acids. V gave up 5 bases and J gave up 15 bases, with 22 bases separating them. Germline V gene data show CDR1 as SGHTA and CDR2 as FQGNSA. DNA for the CDR3: TGTGCCAGCAGCCCATACGCGGGGGGGGCCTCCTTGTTTTTT. It codes for CASSPYAGGASLFF.

This clone was found once. The chain recombines TRBV5-1 with TRBJ2-2; TRBD2 aligns across 11 bases. V was pared by 1 base and J by 7 bases, with 3 bases of the junction left unmatched. Germline V gene lookup returns CDR1 SGHRS and CDR2 YFSETQ. This CDR3 region has 15 residues. DNA of the CDR3: TGCGCCAGCAGCTTGACTAGCGGGGGCGTCGGGGAGCTGTTTTTT. Translating it yields CASSLTSGGVGELFF.

This chain uses TRBV9 with TRBJ2-7; tentatively, D is TRBD1 (7 bases). The CDR3 is 15 residues long. The germline V gene encodes CDR1 SGDLS and CDR2 YYNGEE. Trimming took off 0 bases at V and 4 bases at J, with 14 bases between the two ends. CDR3 nucleotide sequence: TGTGCCAGCAGCGTAGGGAGGAGGGGGCTTTACGAGCAGTACTTC. Translated: CASSVGRRGLYEQYF.

The J gene is TRBJ2-5, the V gene TRBV6-5, with a possible D match to TRBD2 (6 bases). Germline V gives CDR1 MNHEY, CDR2 SVGAGI. Trimming removed 5 bases from V and 5 bases from J, with 9 bases in between. The CDR3 runs 12 residues. CDR3 coding DNA: TGTGCCAGCAGTGACCGGGGGGAGACCCAGTACTTC. This gives the protein CASSDRGETQYF.

The chain recombines TRBV5-5 with TRBJ2-7; TRBD2 aligns across 9 bases. The trim removed 6 bases at V and 0 bases at J, leaving 13 bases unmatched. Germline lookup yields CDR1 SGHKS and CDR2 YYEKEE (reference sequence). This CDR3 is built from 17 residues. The CDR3 bases are TGTGCCAGCACCACGGTCGCTAGCGGGGCTAGCTCCTACGAGCAGTACTTC. It specifies CASTTVASGASSYEQYF.